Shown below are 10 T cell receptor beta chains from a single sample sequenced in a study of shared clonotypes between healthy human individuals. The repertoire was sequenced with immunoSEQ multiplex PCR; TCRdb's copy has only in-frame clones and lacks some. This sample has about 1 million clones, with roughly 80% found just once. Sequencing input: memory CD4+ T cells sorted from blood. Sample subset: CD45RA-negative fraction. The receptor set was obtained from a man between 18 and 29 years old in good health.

CDR3 loop: CSGLPEGHNYNEQFF. CDR3 nucleotide sequence: TGCAGCGGCCTCCCCGAGGGACACAACTACAATGAGCAGTTCTTC. The chain recombines TRBV29-1 with TRBJ2-1; possibly TRBD1 for D (6 bases). The CDR3 totals 15 residues. Germline loops: CDR1 SQVTM, CDR2 ANQGSEA. Trimming pared 7 bases from V and 3 bases from J, leaving 19 bases between.

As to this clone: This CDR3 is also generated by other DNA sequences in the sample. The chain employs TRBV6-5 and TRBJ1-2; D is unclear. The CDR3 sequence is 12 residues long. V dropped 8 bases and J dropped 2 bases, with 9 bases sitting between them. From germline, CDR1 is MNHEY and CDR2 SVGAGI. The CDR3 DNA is TGTGCCAGCTCTTTGGGGAACTATGGCTACACCTTC. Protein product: CASSLGNYGYTF.

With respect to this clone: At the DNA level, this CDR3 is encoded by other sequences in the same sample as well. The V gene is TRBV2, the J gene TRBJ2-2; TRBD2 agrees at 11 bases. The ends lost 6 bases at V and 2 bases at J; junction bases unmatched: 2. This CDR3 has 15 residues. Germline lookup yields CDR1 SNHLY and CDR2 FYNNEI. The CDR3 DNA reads TGTGCCAGCAGAACTAGCGGGGGAAACACCGGGGAGCTGTTTTTT. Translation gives CASRTSGGNTGELFF.

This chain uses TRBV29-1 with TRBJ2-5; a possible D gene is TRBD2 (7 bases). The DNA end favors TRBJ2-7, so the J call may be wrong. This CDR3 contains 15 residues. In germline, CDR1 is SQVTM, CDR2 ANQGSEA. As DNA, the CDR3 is TGCAGCGTTGGCCCGGGAGGCAGGGGAGGCTACGAGCAGTACTTC. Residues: CSVGPGGRGGYEQYF.

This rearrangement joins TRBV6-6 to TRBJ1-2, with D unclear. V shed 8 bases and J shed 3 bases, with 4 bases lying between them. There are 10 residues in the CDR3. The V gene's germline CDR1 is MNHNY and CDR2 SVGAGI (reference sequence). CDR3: CASLDYGYTF. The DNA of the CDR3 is TGTGCCAGCCTGGACTATGGCTACACCTTC.

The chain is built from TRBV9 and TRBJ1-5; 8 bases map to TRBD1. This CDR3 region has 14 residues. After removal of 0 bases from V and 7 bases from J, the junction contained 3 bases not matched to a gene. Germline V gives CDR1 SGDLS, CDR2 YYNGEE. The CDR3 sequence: CASSVAGGGQPQHF. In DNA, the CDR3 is TGTGCCAGCAGCGTAGCAGGGGGCGGGCAGCCCCAGCATTTT.

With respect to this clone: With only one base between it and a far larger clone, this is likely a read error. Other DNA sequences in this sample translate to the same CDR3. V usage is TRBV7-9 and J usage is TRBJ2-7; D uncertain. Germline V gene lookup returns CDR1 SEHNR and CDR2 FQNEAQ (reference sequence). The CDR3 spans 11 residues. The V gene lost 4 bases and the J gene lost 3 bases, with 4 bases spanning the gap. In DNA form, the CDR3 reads TGTGCCAGCAGCTCCAACTACGAGCAGTACTTC. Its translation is CASSSNYEQYF. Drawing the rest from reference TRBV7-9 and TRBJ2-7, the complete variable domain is DTGVSQNPRHKITKRGQNVTFRCDPISEHNRLYWYRQTLGQGPEFLTYFQNEAQLEKSRLLSDRFSAERPKGSFSTLEIQRTEQGDSAMYLCASSSNYEQYFGPGTRLTVT.

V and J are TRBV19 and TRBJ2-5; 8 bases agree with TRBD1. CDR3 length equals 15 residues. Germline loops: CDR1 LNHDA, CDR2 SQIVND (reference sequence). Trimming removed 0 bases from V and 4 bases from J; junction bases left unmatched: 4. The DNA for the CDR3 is TGTGCCAGTAGTATAGACCCAGGGGGCGGAGAGACCCAGTACTTC. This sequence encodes CASSIDPGGGETQYF.

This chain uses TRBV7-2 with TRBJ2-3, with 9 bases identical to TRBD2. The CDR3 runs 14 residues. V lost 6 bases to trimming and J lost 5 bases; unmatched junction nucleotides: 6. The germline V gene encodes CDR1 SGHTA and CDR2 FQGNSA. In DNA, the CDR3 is TGTGCCAGCAGACCGACTAGCGGCGTAGATACGCAGTATTTT. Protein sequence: CASRPTSGVDTQYF.

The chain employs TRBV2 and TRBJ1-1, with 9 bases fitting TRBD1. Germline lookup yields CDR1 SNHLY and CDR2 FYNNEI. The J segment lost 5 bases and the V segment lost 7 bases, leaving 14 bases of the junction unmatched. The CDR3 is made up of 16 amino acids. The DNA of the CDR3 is TGTGCCAGCAAAGTGGACAGGGGCCTTTTGGGGACTGAAGCTTTCTTT. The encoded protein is CASKVDRGLLGTEAFF. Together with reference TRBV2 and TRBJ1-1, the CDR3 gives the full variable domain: EPEVTQTPSHQVTQMGQEVILRCVPISNHLYFYWYRQILGQKVEFLVSFYNNEISEKSEIFDDQFSVERPDGSNFTLKIRSTKLEDSAMYFCASKVDRGLLGTEAFFGQGTRLTVV.